This TCR beta chain was documented in a study of radiation and T cells in renal cell carcinoma. Study-wide results and limits: Without pretreatment biopsies, baseline tumor clonotype presence was undetermined.

Time point of the sample: baseline pretreatment blood. Noted treatment: 15 Gy SBRT to primary tumor, nephrectomy 4 weeks later. Concerning this clone: What it binds is unknown.

This table comes from immunoSEQ multiplex PCR, and its TCRdb copy is limited to in-frame clones, with some not included. The table lists roughly 100,000 clones, roughly four fifths of them singletons, with almost 6.5% in the top ten. The CDR3 loop spans 14 amino acids. Germline V gene lookup returns CDR1 SGHNT and CDR2 YYREEE (reference sequence). V was cut by 0 bases and J by 4 bases, with 10 bases left in between. The rearrangement joins TRBV5-4 to TRBJ1-1; possible D gene TRBD1, 5 bases. Specimen: blood, collected from a patient whose treatment included radiotherapy and nephrectomy. The sequence derives from a man aged 60-69 years with renal cell carcinoma. This CDR3 reads CASSLDQGSTEAFF. In DNA, the CDR3 is TGTGCCAGCAGCTTGGACCAGGGCAGCACTGAAGCTTTCTTT. Combining the CDR3 with reference TRBV5-4 and TRBJ1-1 gives the whole variable domain ETGVTQSPTHLIKTRGQQVTLRCSSQSGHNTVSWYQQALGQGPQFIFQYYREEENGRGNFPPRFSGLQFPNYSSELNVNALELDDSALYLCASSLDQGSTEAFFGQGTRLTVV.